Below, one T cell receptor (beta chain) is given with its context. This clone was seen once. The antigen this receptor binds is unknown. No much larger clone exists at a distance of one base, and base qualities are not known. Trimmed from V: 4 bases; trimmed from J: 2 bases; junction bases lacking a gene match: 11. The germline V gene provides CDR1 SGHRS and CDR2 YFSETQ. From the cysteine up to the phenylalanine, the CDR3 has a length of 16 residues. CDR3 DNA only is kept here, 48 bases in frame from base 1. The sample originates from a study of chemoradiotherapy in HPV16-positive cancers (dated by TCRdb to the early 2020s). Context from the whole study: Using functional T-cell assays on cells from two HPV16-positive patients, the researchers defined candidate HPV-specific T-cell clones and common TCR motifs. The study asked whether T-cell immunity to the HPV oncoproteins E6 and E7 changes during chemoradiotherapy and whether this immunity affects survival. Next, the candidate HPV-specific TCRs and motifs were followed in TCR repertoires from over 85 patients with HPV-related cancers. General conclusions and limits of the study: Expansion of candidate HPV-specific clones and E7-related TCR motifs was observed in the tumor microenvironment during treatment, whereas no such expansion was observed for non-HPV-specific T cells. Among HPV16-positive patients, expansion of HPV-responsive T cells during chemoradiotherapy was associated with better recurrence-free survival. Only a couple of HPV16-positive patients were used to derive the functional definition of HPV-specific T cells, and the survival association was reported for HPV16-positive patients.

The library relied on the immunoSEQ multiplex PCR assay. TCRdb provides this immuneACCESS table in a form limited to in-frame rearrangements. Some clones are lacking; in checked studies, under half of them reflect an unresolved V gene, and why the rest are absent is not known. Present in this sample are fewer than 25,000 clones, about two thirds of which were seen just once. Clones ranked in the top ten supply 2% to 3% of the sample. Repertoires were sampled multiple times during chemoradiotherapy, which allowed clonal expansion in the tumor microenvironment to be followed. This sequence originates from a human donor with HPV-associated anogenital cancer. The chain is assembled from TRBV5-1 and TRBJ1-2; TRBD1 aligns with 7 central bases. Sampling was carried out from a patient who underwent chemoradiotherapy. The CDR3 corresponds to CASSQLDDRANYGYTF. The DNA sequence follows: TGCGCCAGCAGCCAGTTAGACGACAGGGCGAACTATGGCTACACCTTC.